A single sample is the source of the 17 T cell receptor beta chains below, sequenced in a study of CD8+ T cells in alopecia areata. The authors extracted RNA and reverse transcribed it into cDNA as the sequencing template. The data were produced by immunoSEQ multiplex PCR, yet TCRdb's version contains in-frame clones alone and is incomplete. The table has about 200,000 clones, 58% seen once. This sample's treatment: oral pan-JAK inhibitor, 5-10 mg twice daily. Sequencing used CD4+ T cells sorted from blood, obtained at week 24, from a patient treated with tofacitinib. These receptors originate from a human donor with alopecia areata.

This clone was picked up a small number of times. The rearrangement links TRBV5-1 to TRBJ2-3; TRBD2 matches 11 bases. Germline lookup yields CDR1 SGHRS and CDR2 YFSETQ. V shed 1 base and J 2 bases; nucleotides not matched to a gene: 6. The CDR3 runs 17 residues. Here the CDR3 reads CASSLTSGGPLTDTQYF. DNA for the CDR3: TGCGCCAGCAGCTTGACTAGCGGGGGACCCCTCACAGATACGCAGTATTTT.

The V and J genes are TRBV5-4 and TRBJ2-7; 11 bases fit TRBD1. The CDR3 has 15 residues. Per the germline V gene, CDR1 is SGHNT and CDR2 is YYREEE (reference sequence). V dropped 0 bases and J dropped 4; count of bases not matched to a gene: 3. The CDR3 DNA reads TGTGCCAGCAGCTTGGGGACAGGGGGCGGGTACGAGCAGTACTTC. Its translation: CASSLGTGGGYEQYF.

The chain recombines TRBV5-1 with TRBJ2-5, with a tentative D call TRBD2 (6 bases). The CDR3 loop spans 12 amino acids. Trimming stripped 4 bases from V and 6 bases from J, with 10 bases between. Germline-derived CDR1 and CDR2 are SGHRS and YFSETQ. Here the CDR3 reads CASSGGAQTQYF. CDR3 sequence (DNA): TGCGCCAGCAGCGGCGGGGCCCAGACCCAGTACTTC.

V is TRBV5-4 and J is TRBJ2-1; weak D call: TRBD1 (5 bases). Trimming stripped 2 bases from V and 0 bases from J, with 15 bases between. This CDR3 has 17 amino acids. Germline CDR1 and CDR2: SGHNT and YYREEE (reference sequence). CDR3 amino acids: CASSLEGLGPSYNEQFF. CDR3 DNA sequence: TGTGCCAGCAGCTTAGAAGGTCTGGGGCCCTCCTACAATGAGCAGTTCTTC.

The rearrangement joins TRBV7-2 to TRBJ1-4, with 8 bases identical to TRBD1. This CDR3 is 14 amino acids long. The V segment lost 5 bases and the J segment 8 bases; nucleotides outside the gene matches: 7. From germline, CDR1 is SGHTA and CDR2 FQGNSA. The CDR3: CASSLDRGGEKLFF. The CDR3 bases are TGTGCCAGCAGCCTCGACAGGGGAGGAGAAAAACTGTTTTTT.

The chain recombines TRBV6-5 with TRBJ1-2, with 8 nucleotides matching TRBD1. The CDR3 loop spans 15 amino acids. CDR1 and CDR2 from the germline V gene are MNHEY and SVGAGI. Unmatched junction bases numbered 10, after V lost 6 bases and J lost 4 bases. DNA for the CDR3: TGTGCCAGCAGACGCGAGACAGGGGCAGGCTATGGCTACACCTTC. This encodes CASRRETGAGYGYTF.

For this clone: Other DNA sequences from this sample encode an identical CDR3 as well. The rearrangement uses TRBV30 and TRBJ1-5; D not resolved. Trimming shortened V by 0 bases and J by 2 bases, and 8 bases separated the two germline ends. The CDR3 spans 14 residues. Germline-derived CDR1 and CDR2 are GTSNPN and SVGIG (reference sequence). Here the CDR3 DNA reads TGTGCCTGGAGTGTATCGGGAGGCAATCAGCCCCAGCATTTT. This encodes CAWSVSGGNQPQHF.

This sequence joins TRBV30 and TRBJ2-4; D gene uncertain. Between the trimmed V and J ends, which lost 4 bases and 1 base, there was a span of 14 bases. Germline assignment: CDR1 GTSNPN and CDR2 SVGIG (reference sequence). This CDR3 contains 15 residues. For the CDR3, the DNA is TGTGCCTGGACGGGTAGAGACCGGGCCAAAAACATTCAGTACTTC. Protein product: CAWTGRDRAKNIQYF.

The table lists this clone with a few counts. The chain has TRBV29-1 and TRBJ2-3; the D gene is possibly TRBD2 (5 bases). Trimming removed 6 bases at V and 4 bases at J, with 8 bases between. Germline-derived CDR1 and CDR2 are SQVTM and ANQGSEA. This CDR3 is 11 amino acids long. In nucleotides, the CDR3 is TGCAGCGTAAGGCGGGCAGATACGCAGTATTTT. This encodes CSVRRADTQYF.

V is TRBV15 and J is TRBJ1-4; weak D call: TRBD1 (5 bases). The CDR3 runs 16 residues. CDR1 and CDR2 (germline): LNHNV, YYDKDF (reference sequence). V was cut by 1 base and J by 9 bases, with 18 bases left in between. The DNA of the CDR3 is TGTGCCACCAGCAGAGGCTCGGGGACCGGAACCAAAAAACTGTTTTTT. Translated: CATSRGSGTGTKKLFF. Drawing the rest from reference TRBV15 and TRBJ1-4, the complete variable domain is DAMVIQNPRYQVTQFGKPVTLSCSQTLNHNVMYWYQQKSSQAPKLLFHYYDKDFNNEADTPDNFQSRRPNTSFCFLDIRSPGLGDTAMYLCATSRGSGTGTKKLFFGSGTQLSVL.

The J gene is TRBJ2-7, the V gene TRBV25-1, with 7 bases that match TRBD2. Losses at the gene ends were 8 bases for V and 5 bases for J; bases not matched to a gene: 12. Germline V gene lookup returns CDR1 MGHDK and CDR2 SYGVNS. This CDR3 is built from 14 residues. CDR3 region: CASDDAGAVNEQYF. The CDR3 bases are TGTGCCAGCGACGATGCGGGAGCCGTCAACGAGCAGTACTTC.

The chain has TRBV4-2 and TRBJ1-1; no clear D gene. The CDR3 spans 14 residues. Germline loops: CDR1 LGHNA, CDR2 YNFKEQ. Trimming left V 0 bases short and J 4 bases short, with 9 bases between. The CDR3: CASSQDYPATEAFF. The CDR3 DNA is TGTGCCAGCAGCCAAGATTACCCTGCCACTGAAGCTTTCTTT.

This chain uses TRBV11-2 with TRBJ1-2; D possibly corresponds to TRBD1 (6 bases). This CDR3 has 15 amino acids. Germline CDR1 reads SGHAT; CDR2 reads FQNNGV. V was clipped by 5 bases and J by 4 bases, with 17 bases between them. The CDR3 loop is CASSANRELGYGYTF. The DNA for the CDR3 is TGTGCCAGCAGCGCCAACAGGGAACTCGGCTATGGCTACACCTTC.

The V call is TRBV7-2, the J call TRBJ1-5; 10 nucleotides match TRBD1. The CDR3 contains 13 residues. V was pared by 5 bases and J by 5 bases, with 0 bases of the junction left unmatched. Per the germline V gene, CDR1 is SGHTA and CDR2 is FQGNSA. CDR3 nucleotide sequence: TGTGCCAGCAGCGGGACAGGGGATCAGCCCCAGCATTTT. Its translation: CASSGTGDQPQHF. The variable domain in full, with the rest retrieved from reference TRBV7-2 and TRBJ1-5, is GAGVSQSPSNKVTEKGKDVELRCDPISGHTALYWYRQSLGQGLEFLIYFQGNSAPDKSGLPSDRFSAERTGGSVSTLTIQRTQQEDSAVYLCASSGTGDQPQHFGDGTRLSIL.

The chain employs TRBV7-6 and TRBJ2-1, with 7 positions matching TRBD1. With 5 bases clipped from V and 9 bases from J, the junction kept 7 bases outside the gene matches. CDR3 length: 13 residues. CDR1 is SGHVS and CDR2 is FNYEAQ in the germline V gene. The CDR3 spells CASSADRVGEQFF. In DNA, the CDR3 is TGTGCCAGCAGCGCCGACAGGGTCGGTGAGCAGTTCTTC.

The gene calls are TRBV29-1 and TRBJ1-1, with D perhaps TRBD1 (5 bases). Germline CDR1 is SQVTM and CDR2 is ANQGSEA. This CDR3 is 14 amino acids long. Deletions cut 3 bases from V and 4 bases from J, with 15 bases between. CDR3 sequence (DNA): TGCAGCGTTGACTCGGCGGGACTAGCCACTGAAGCTTTCTTT. It specifies CSVDSAGLATEAFF. Using reference TRBV29-1 and TRBJ1-1 for the parts outside the CDR3, the full variable domain is SAVISQKPSRDICQRGTSLTIQCQVDSQVTMMFWYRQQPGQSLTLIATANQGSEATYESGFVIDKFPISRPNLTFSTLTVSNMSPEDSSIYLCSVDSAGLATEAFFGQGTRLTVV.

The chain is built from TRBV9 and TRBJ1-1; D is undetermined. Germline-derived CDR1 and CDR2 are SGDLS and YYNGEE. This CDR3 is 14 amino acids long. Trimming left V 4 bases short and J 2 bases short, with 12 bases between. CDR3 sequence (DNA): TGTGCCAGCAGCTCCCAAAGGACTAACACTGAAGCTTTCTTT. Protein sequence: CASSSQRTNTEAFF.